Presented here are 7 T cell receptor beta chains from one specimen sequenced in a study of cytomegalovirus exposure and HLA in healthy donors. With 60 Vbeta and 13 Jbeta primers, the PCR was carried out. Libraries were prepared by immunoSEQ multiplex PCR; TCRdb keeps only in-frame clonotypes and omits some of them. Counted here are about 95,000 clones, about three quarters occurring once; the ten biggest clones make up about 7.7%. Sequenced material: PBMCs. The receptor set was obtained from a man aged 55 to 70 in good health and CMV-seronegative.

The V gene is TRBV4-1, the J gene TRBJ2-3; 9 positions match TRBD1. The CDR3 totals 16 residues. Germline loops: CDR1 MGHRA, CDR2 YSYEKL. J lost 5 bases, V lost 1 base, and 7 bases had no gene match. The CDR3 reads CASSQGMGQGEDTQYF. CDR3 bases: TGCGCCAGCAGCCAAGGCATGGGACAGGGTGAAGATACGCAGTATTTT.

V is TRBV28 and J is TRBJ2-2; 9 positions agree with TRBD2. Germline V CDR1 and CDR2: MDHEN, SYDVKM. Trimming removed 3 bases from V and 3 bases from J; junction bases left unmatched: 8. This CDR3 has 17 amino acids. CDR3 bases: TGTGCCAGCAGTTTTGTGGGGCGGGGGGGCGACACCGGGGAGCTGTTTTTT. It codes for CASSFVGRGGDTGELFF.

There are a few counts of this clone. The rearrangement uses TRBV4-3 and TRBJ2-7; D may be TRBD2 (5 bases). The germline V gene encodes CDR1 LGHNA and CDR2 YSLEER. Trimming took off 0 bases at V and 3 bases at J, with 9 bases between the two ends. This CDR3 comprises 14 residues. This CDR3 is CASSQDTSGYEQYF. The CDR3 coding sequence is TGCGCCAGCAGCCAAGATACCAGCGGCTACGAGCAGTACTTC.

The rearrangement joins TRBV7-8 to TRBJ2-7; the match to TRBD1 covers 8 bases. The junction had 9 bases not matched to a gene; V was cut back by 2 bases and J by 6 bases. This CDR3 is 15 amino acids long. The germline V gene encodes CDR1 SGHVS and CDR2 FQNEAQ. CDR3 in amino acids: CASSLSGQGALEQYF. The CDR3 DNA sequence: TGTGCCAGCAGCTTAAGCGGCCAGGGGGCTCTCGAGCAGTACTTC.

The chain uses TRBV19 and TRBJ1-1; D unclear. The germline V gene has CDR1 LNHDA and CDR2 SQIVND (reference sequence). V was shortened by 1 base and J by 6 bases, with 12 bases between the two germline ends. The CDR3 loop spans 14 amino acids. The CDR3 spells CASSIVNRGPEAFF. DNA for the CDR3: TGTGCCAGTAGTATAGTTAATCGAGGTCCTGAAGCTTTCTTT.

The V call is TRBV5-4, the J call TRBJ2-3; perhaps TRBD2 as D (6 bases). CDR1 is SGHNT and CDR2 is YYREEE in the germline V gene (reference sequence). This CDR3 is built from 17 residues. V was trimmed by 4 bases and J by 0 bases, leaving 18 bases between them. CDR3 sequence (DNA): TGTGCCAGCAGCCGGCCGGGGGTCGGCACTAGCACAGATACGCAGTATTTT. It codes for CASSRPGVGTSTDTQYF.

V gene TRBV4-3 combines with J gene TRBJ2-2; tentatively, D is TRBD2 (6 bases). V was cut by 0 bases and J by 6 bases, with 8 bases left in between. There are 14 residues in the CDR3. Germline CDR1 and CDR2: LGHNA and YSLEER. This CDR3 is CASSQERGSGELFF. DNA of the CDR3: TGCGCCAGCAGCCAAGAGCGGGGTTCCGGGGAGCTGTTTTTT.